This T cell receptor (beta chain) stems from a study of regulatory and conventional T cells in RAG deficiency. Germline V CDR1 and CDR2: LGHNA, YNFKEQ. The CDR3 covers 17 residues. Using immunoSEQ multiplex PCR, the repertoire was profiled, and TCRdb retains in-frame clones only, with some absent. The data contain over 8,000 clones, about 90% of them seen just once; the ten biggest clones take up 1.3%. The sorted regulatory T cells were CD4+, CD25-high and CD127-low, with genomic DNA sequenced. These sequences were also reported in another study, on regulatory T cells. That source notes: The PCR used 52 TRBV and 13 TRBJ primers.

The TCR sequence derives from a human donor in good health. The chain carries TRBV4-2 and TRBJ2-5; D is perhaps TRBD2 (5 bases). The end of the DNA is better explained by TRBJ2-7, so the J call may be wrong. The sample comprised Tregs sorted from blood. The CDR3 DNA reads TGTGCCAGCAGCCAAGATCCCGGGGTTGAGGAATTCTACGAGCAGTACTTC. This gives the protein CASSQDPGVEEFYEQYF.